Listed here are 10 T cell receptor beta chains from one sample, sequenced in a study of blood T cell repertoires in COVID-19. TCRdb's table, derived via immunoSEQ multiplex PCR, lists solely in-frame clones and lacks some. Here the sample spans under 350,000 clones, roughly 80% being singletons. Sequencing was carried out using peripheral blood. The receptors originated from a woman aged 45-65 years who had recovered from COVID-19.

In DNA, the CDR3 is TGTGCCAGCAGTGAAACCGGGACAGGAGTCAATGAGCAGTTCTTC. Its protein product is CASSETGTGVNEQFF. The V gene is TRBV2, the J gene TRBJ2-1; 8 nucleotides line up with TRBD1. J lost 6 bases, V lost 2 bases, and 6 bases had no gene match. CDR1 is SNHLY and CDR2 is FYNNEI in the germline V gene. There are 15 residues in the CDR3.

The chain joins TRBV18 to TRBJ2-7, with D possibly TRBD2 on 6 matching bases. Trimming stripped 2 bases from V and 2 bases from J, with 16 bases between. Germline assignment: CDR1 KGHSH and CDR2 LQKENI. The CDR3 spans 16 residues. This CDR3 reads CASSPEGGISTYEQYF. DNA of the CDR3: TGTGCCAGCTCACCAGAGGGCGGGATATCGACCTACGAGCAGTACTTC.

The table lists this clone with a count of one. The chain has TRBV4-2 and TRBJ2-7, with 7 bases that match TRBD2. This CDR3 has 16 residues. Germline-derived CDR1 and CDR2 are LGHNA and YNFKEQ. The V segment lost 0 bases and the J segment 1 base; nucleotides outside the gene matches: 6. In DNA form, the CDR3 reads TGTGCCAGCAGCCAAGAGGTGACTAGCCCTTCCTACGAGCAGTACTTC. The encoded protein is CASSQEVTSPSYEQYF.

The chain employs TRBV3-1 (or the pseudogene TRBV3-2) and TRBJ2-3; TRBD2 matches at 9 bases. This CDR3 contains 16 residues. CDR1 and CDR2 (germline): LGHDT, YNNKEL (reference sequence). V lost 1 base and J lost 5; bases outside the gene matches: 7. The CDR3 reads CASSQGVSGRIDTQYF. Written as DNA, the CDR3 is TGTGCCAGCAGCCAAGGGGTTAGCGGGAGAATAGATACGCAGTATTTT.

The rearrangement links TRBV5-1 to TRBJ2-1; no clear D gene. There are 15 residues in the CDR3. Germline V gene sequence: CDR1 SGHRS, CDR2 YFSETQ. With 4 bases removed from V and 0 bases from J, the gap between germline ends came to 11 bases. CDR3 sequence: CASSPGASSYNEQFF. CDR3 DNA sequence: TGCGCCAGCAGCCCCGGAGCTAGCTCCTACAATGAGCAGTTCTTC.

The chain couples TRBV7-2 to TRBJ2-5, with 11 nucleotides matching TRBD2. CDR3 size: 15 residues. Per germline, CDR1 SGHTA and CDR2 FQGNSA. V dropped 7 bases and J dropped 5; count of bases not matched to a gene: 9. CDR3 region: CASTASGGSGETQYF. DNA for the CDR3: TGTGCCAGCACGGCTAGCGGGGGGTCGGGGGAGACCCAGTACTTC.

This clone has a handful of counts. V usage is TRBV6-5 and J usage is TRBJ2-1; 12 bases map to TRBD2. After removal of 0 bases from V and 10 bases from J, the junction contained 7 bases not matched to a gene. The CDR3 is made up of 16 amino acids. The germline V gene has CDR1 MNHEY and CDR2 SVGAGI. The CDR3: CASSYSLAGGPWEQFF. The CDR3 coding sequence is TGTGCCAGCAGTTACTCTCTAGCGGGAGGGCCATGGGAGCAGTTCTTC.

The chain joins TRBV18 to TRBJ1-1; no firm D call. This CDR3 contains 14 residues. Trimming took off 3 bases at V and 1 base at J, with 9 bases between the two ends. Germline CDR1 is KGHSH and CDR2 is LQKENI. Here the CDR3 DNA reads TGTGCCAGCTCACCGGAGGAATGGAACACTGAAGCTTTCTTT. Its translation is CASSPEEWNTEAFF.

The chain joins TRBV10-2 to TRBJ1-1; unclear D gene. From germline, CDR1 is WSHSY and CDR2 SAAADI. The CDR3 loop spans 13 amino acids. V gave up 7 bases and J gave up 1 base, with 10 bases separating them. CDR3 coding DNA: TGCGCCAGCAACTATTTAGGGAACACTGAAGCTTTCTTT. This gives the protein CASNYLGNTEAFF.

This chain connects TRBV7-2 to TRBJ2-1; 14 bases map to TRBD2. CDR3 length: 16 residues. CDR1 SGHTA and CDR2 FQGNSA come from the germline V gene. J gave up 6 bases and V 3 bases, and 4 bases lay outside the gene matches. The CDR3 here is CASSLVGTSGGNEQFF. CDR3 nucleotides: TGTGCCAGCAGCTTGGTCGGGACTAGCGGGGGCAATGAGCAGTTCTTC.